The clone carrying this TCR beta chain was picked up a small number of times. The antigen remains undetermined. The source of the sample is a study of graft-versus-host responses after intestinal transplantation. Study-level information: Anti-thymocyte globulin induction, then tacrolimus and steroids for two to four years, went to all recipients.

Produced via immunoSEQ multiplex PCR; TCRdb's table is partial and in-frame only. The sample lists under 150,000 clones, 90% seen once, with roughly 0.2% in the top ten. Overall study findings and caveats: Researchers found peak circulating GvH clone levels linked to early post-transplant HvG declines. Recipient marrow harbored GvH clones, some of which surfaced first in ileum or blood. In patients with graft-donor T cell macrochimerism, allograft graft-versus-host to host-versus-graft clonal ratios were high.

This clonotype was obtained from a human donor who received an intestinal transplant. This specimen was unstimulated CD4+ T cells sorted from spleen or lymph node cells, taken before intestinal transplant.

CDR3 nucleotide sequence: TGCAGCGCCCTCCGGGGAGGGAACACTGAAGCTTTCTTT. Its protein is CSALRGGNTEAFF. The chain employs TRBV29-1 and TRBJ1-1; no definite D call. The germline gives CDR1 SQVTM, CDR2 ANQGSEA. Trimming stripped 7 bases from V and 1 base from J, with 13 bases between. This CDR3 has 13 amino acids. Full variable domain (rest looked up from reference TRBV29-1 and TRBJ1-1): SAVISQKPSRDICQRGTSLTIQCQVDSQVTMMFWYRQQPGQSLTLIATANQGSEATYESGFVIDKFPISRPNLTFSTLTVSNMSPEDSSIYLCSALRGGNTEAFFGQGTRLTVV.